This T cell receptor (beta chain) was documented in a study of cytomegalovirus exposure and HLA in healthy donors. Primers for the PCR totalled 60 Vbeta and 13 Jbeta. Method: immunoSEQ multiplex PCR; TCRdb's copy keeps in-frame clones and lacks some. Recorded for this sample: around 160,000 clones. The CDR3 loop spans 13 amino acids. Germline lookup yields CDR1 SNHLY and CDR2 FYNNEI. J gave up 6 bases and V 3 bases, and 2 bases lay outside the gene matches. The chain has TRBV2 and TRBJ1-5; 7 bases match TRBD1. The sample taken for sequencing was PBMCs. The sequence was collected from a woman aged 45-60 years in good health and CMV-seronegative. The CDR3 sequence is CASSDDRVQPQHF. The CDR3 coding sequence is TGTGCCAGCAGTGACGACAGGGTTCAGCCCCAGCATTTT.